The 30 T cell receptor beta chains given below trace back to one sample, sequenced in a study of Graves' ophthalmopathy and Graves' hyperthyroidism. The TCR beta CDR3 regions underwent amplification from RNA transcripts. Investigators did first-round RT-PCR with HTBI primers, then second-round multiplex PCR. TCRdb reprocessed the multiplex PCR reads via MiXCR and lists one record per CDR3 protein. The data show 1 million to 1.3 million distinct CDR3 sequences, with approximately 35% seen just once and 8.5% to 14% held by the top ten. The sample consisted of peripheral blood or thyroid tissue (not recorded which). The receptors were sampled from an adult man with Graves' hyperthyroidism.

V and J are TRBV5-5 and TRBJ2-2; possibly TRBD2 for D (5 bases). Trimming stripped 4 bases from V and 4 bases from J, with 20 bases between. The CDR3 consists of 17 residues. Germline loops: CDR1 SGHKS, CDR2 YYEKEE (reference sequence). The CDR3 loop is CASSVVSPGIRTGELFF. CDR3 nucleotides: TGTGCCAGCAGCGTTGTAAGTCCGGGGATTCGCACCGGGGAGCTGTTTTTT.

This CDR3 reads CASSLLYTEAFF. DNA for the CDR3: TGTGCCAGCAGCTTACTCTACACTGAAGCTTTCTTT. The chain combines TRBV7-8 with TRBJ1-1; D ambiguous. The germline V gene encodes CDR1 SGHVS and CDR2 FQNEAQ. The germline V and J ends were trimmed by 2 bases and 3 bases, with 4 bases remaining between them. The CDR3 is made up of 12 amino acids. Based on the CDR3 plus reference TRBV7-8 and TRBJ1-1, the full variable domain is GAGVSQSPRYKVAKRGQDVALRCDPISGHVSLFWYQQALGQGPEFLTYFQNEAQLDKSGLPSDRFFAERPEGSVSTLKIQRTQQEDSAVYLCASSLLYTEAFFGQGTRLTVV.

This clonotype was counted many times. This chain connects TRBV10-3 to TRBJ2-7, with D perhaps matching TRBD2 (6 bases). CDR3 length: 13 residues. Germline V lookup: CDR1 ENHRY, CDR2 SYGVKD. Trimming took off 11 bases at V and 3 bases at J, with 17 bases between the two ends. CDR3 amino acids: CAAGRDSFYEQYF. Here the CDR3 DNA reads TGTGCCGCAGGCCGGGACTCTTTCTACGAGCAGTACTTC.

This clonotype was recorded at least ten times. CDR3 DNA: TGTGCCAGCACCCTGGACAGGGGGCGCGAGGGCTACACCTTC. This translates into CASTLDRGREGYTF. The chain combines TRBV6-5 with TRBJ1-2; 11 bases match TRBD1. The CDR3 totals 14 residues. Per the germline V gene, CDR1 is MNHEY and CDR2 is SVGAGI. V shed 7 bases, J shed 8 bases, and the junction held 9 bases outside the gene matches.

The chain combines TRBV10-3 with TRBJ1-2; D is ambiguous. With 5 bases removed from V and 4 bases from J, the gap between germline ends came to 11 bases. This CDR3 has 13 amino acids. Per the germline V gene, CDR1 is ENHRY and CDR2 is SYGVKD. CDR3 nucleotides: TGTGCCATCAGTAAGCCAGGCCTCTATGGCTACACCTTC. Translating it yields CAISKPGLYGYTF.

The V gene is TRBV5-1, the J gene TRBJ1-1; TRBD1 matches at 12 bases. The CDR3 length is 14 residues. The junction had 8 bases not matched to a gene; V was cut back by 4 bases and J by 10 bases. The germline CDR1 and CDR2 sequences are SGHRS and YFSETQ. The CDR3 loop is CASSPEGQGAGAFF. CDR3 DNA: TGCGCCAGCAGCCCAGAGGGACAGGGGGCTGGAGCTTTCTTT.

This clonotype was seen many times. The chain is built from TRBV12-3 or TRBV12-4 and TRBJ1-4, with D tentatively TRBD1 (6 bases). The germline V and J ends were trimmed by 4 bases and 8 bases, with 17 bases remaining between them. This CDR3 comprises 15 residues. CDR3 protein: CASSSHRERNEKLFF. The CDR3 nucleotides are TGTGCCAGCAGTTCCCACAGGGAGAGGAACGAAAAACTGTTTTTT.

This clonotype showed up just once. A much larger clone differs by one base, so this may be a read error. The V gene is TRBV7-9, the J gene TRBJ2-7; 10 bases map to TRBD2. The V and J ends lost 4 bases and 6 bases, in that order; junction bases with no gene match: 6. The CDR3 is made up of 14 amino acids. Germline V lookup: CDR1 SEHNR, CDR2 FQNEAQ (reference sequence). For the CDR3, the DNA is TGTGCCAGCAGCTCCCCTAGCGGGAGCTGCGAGCAGTACTTC. Residues: CASSSPSGSCEQYF.

The chain recombines TRBV2 with TRBJ1-5; no firm D call. This CDR3 is 15 amino acids long. Germline values: CDR1 SNHLY, CDR2 FYNNEI. The V end lost 6 bases, the J end lost 3 bases, and 15 bases lay between the germline ends. CDR3 sequence: CASRLDPGSNQPQHF. The CDR3 DNA sequence: TGTGCCAGCAGACTGGACCCTGGATCCAATCAGCCCCAGCATTTT.

This clonotype has at least ten counts. The V call is TRBV7-2, the J call TRBJ1-1, with 12 bases identical to TRBD1. CDR1 is SGHTA and CDR2 is FQGNSA in the germline V gene. The CDR3 extends over 15 amino acids. V lost 3 bases and J lost 5; bases outside the gene matches: 4. Here the CDR3 reads CASSLGTGGETEAFF. CDR3 nucleotide sequence: TGTGCCAGCAGCTTGGGGACAGGGGGCGAAACTGAAGCTTTCTTT.

This clonotype was counted ten times or more. The chain employs TRBV2 and TRBJ1-6; D is unclear. The CDR3 totals 19 residues. V shed 4 bases and J shed 0 bases, with 19 bases lying between them. Germline CDR1 and CDR2: SNHLY and FYNNEI. The CDR3 DNA is TGTGCCAGCAGTGGTGATCGTGAGGCAGTTAGCTCCTATAATTCACCCCTCCACTTT. Residues: CASSGDREAVSSYNSPLHF.

V and J are TRBV7-2 and TRBJ2-5; TRBD2 might be the D (6 bases). V was trimmed by 5 bases and J by 3 bases, leaving 22 bases between them. In germline, CDR1 is SGHTA, CDR2 FQGNSA. The CDR3 contains 17 residues. CDR3 DNA sequence: TGTGCCAGCAGCCACGGTGCTAGAGGAGGGCAGAAAGAGACCCAGTACTTC. It encodes CASSHGARGGQKETQYF.

The CDR3 loop reads CASGYGDSYEQYF. The CDR3 DNA reads TGTGCCAGCGGCTATGGGGACTCCTACGAGCAGTACTTC. The rearrangement uses TRBV6-2 or TRBV6-3 and TRBJ2-7; unclear D gene. The CDR3 spans 13 residues. Trimming shortened V by 8 bases and J by 0 bases, and 11 bases separated the two germline ends. Germline lookup yields CDR1 MNHEY and CDR2 SVGEGT.

A note on this clonotype: At one boundary the junction diverges from the germline segment, which might be a read error. The chain joins TRBV5-6 to TRBJ1-1; D is uncertain. The CDR3 length is 13 residues. CDR1 is SGHDT and CDR2 is YYEEEE in the germline V gene. The CDR3 nucleotides read TGTGCCAGCAGCGCTGAAATGAACACTGGAGCTTTCTTT. This translates into CASSAEMNTGAFF.

This clonotype was seen only a few times. The chain is built from TRBV7-8 and TRBJ2-7; 8 bases agree with TRBD2. CDR1 is SGHVS and CDR2 is FQNEAQ in the germline V gene. After removal of 4 bases from V and 0 bases from J, the junction contained 8 bases not matched to a gene. This CDR3 is 16 amino acids long. The DNA for the CDR3 is TGTGCCAGCAGCTGGGATTCGACTAGCGCCTCCTACGAGCAGTACTTC. Its protein product is CASSWDSTSASYEQYF.

This clonotype was detected ten times or more. This rearrangement joins TRBV5-1 to TRBJ1-6; 11 positions match TRBD1. Germline CDR1 SGHRS, CDR2 YFSETQ. The CDR3 is 17 amino acids. With V trimmed by 2 bases and J by 10 bases, 11 bases remained unmatched. The CDR3 loop is CASSFEPGQGVISPLHF. DNA of the CDR3: TGCGCCAGCAGCTTTGAACCGGGACAGGGGGTAATATCACCCCTCCACTTT. Filled out from reference TRBV5-1 and TRBJ1-6, the complete variable domain reads KAGVTQTPRYLIKTRGQQVTLSCSPISGHRSVSWYQQTPGQGLQFLFEYFSETQRNKGNFPGRFSGRQFSNSRSEMNVSTLELGDSALYLCASSFEPGQGVISPLHFGNGTRLTVT.

This clonotype was observed at least ten times. J is TRBJ2-2 and V is TRBV7-7, with D tentatively TRBD1 (5 bases). This CDR3 has 15 amino acids. In germline, CDR1 is SSHAT, CDR2 FNYEAQ (reference sequence). Trimming left V 4 bases short and J 2 bases short, with 11 bases between. The CDR3 DNA reads as TGTGCCAGCAGCTCAGATGACAGTAACACCGGGGAGCTGTTTTTT. Protein: CASSSDDSNTGELFF.

In regard to this clonotype: A much more abundant neighbour one base away suggests this may be a read error. The rearrangement links TRBV10-3 to TRBJ2-7, with a tentative D call TRBD1 (5 bases). This CDR3 region has 14 residues. Germline V gene lookup returns CDR1 ENHRY and CDR2 SYGVKD. CDR3 sequence reads: CAISESRQSYEQCF. The CDR3 region has the DNA TGTGCCATCAGTGAGTCGAGACAGAGCTACGAGCAGTGCTTC.

This chain joins TRBV29-1 and TRBJ1-4, with 9 nucleotides matching TRBD1. Germline values: CDR1 SQVTM, CDR2 ANQGSEA. V was pared by 4 bases and J by 8 bases, with 5 bases of the junction left unmatched. The CDR3 loop spans 13 amino acids. The CDR3, as DNA: TGCAGCGTTGGGACAGGGGTTGGGGAAAAACTGTTTTTT. Amino acids: CSVGTGVGEKLFF.

The sample holds many counts of this clonotype. One end of the junction is discordant with germline, which a read error may explain. The rearrangement joins TRBV5-1 to TRBJ1-1; D unresolved. Germline values: CDR1 SGHRS, CDR2 YFSETQ. The CDR3 runs to 14 residues. This CDR3 reads CASSLGAANTEAFF. The CDR3 DNA reads as TGTGCCAGCAGCTTAGGCGCAGCGAACACTGAAGCTTTCTTT. Using reference TRBV5-1 and TRBJ1-1 for the parts outside the CDR3, the full variable domain is KAGVTQTPRYLIKTRGQQVTLSCSPISGHRSVSWYQQTPGQGLQFLFEYFSETQRNKGNFPGRFSGRQFSNSRSEMNVSTLELGDSALYLCASSLGAANTEAFFGQGTRLTVV.

The genes are TRBV7-9 and TRBJ1-2; D unresolved. V was pared by 5 bases and J by 5 bases, with 18 bases between. Germline loops: CDR1 SEHNR, CDR2 FQNEAQ (reference sequence). This CDR3 region has 15 residues. CDR3 residues: CASSRGRGKGYGYTF. The CDR3 DNA is TGTGCCAGCAGCCGCGGGAGAGGGAAGGGTTATGGCTACACCTTC.

This clonotype was counted a single time. The chain joins TRBV7-2 to TRBJ1-1, with a weak D call TRBD1 (6 bases). The CDR3 runs 19 residues. Per the germline V gene, CDR1 is SGHTA and CDR2 is FQGNSA. The V end lost 5 bases, the J end lost 3 bases, and 28 bases lay between the germline ends. The CDR3 is CASSPDRFNTGGRHTEAFF. The CDR3 region has the DNA TGTGCCAGCAGCCCCGACAGGTTTAACACCGGGGGGAGGCACACTGAAGCTTTCTTT.

This clonotype was seen repeatedly, ten times or more. The V gene is TRBV14, the J gene TRBJ1-2; perhaps TRBD1 as D (5 bases). CDR1 SGHDN and CDR2 FVKESK come from the germline V gene. The V end was cut by 0 bases, the J end by 7 bases, with 15 bases between. The CDR3 consists of 15 residues. The CDR3 DNA follows: TGTGCCAGCAGCCAAGAAGGCAGGGACGAAGGTGGCTACACCTTC. This gives the protein CASSQEGRDEGGYTF.

Points on this clonotype: This could be a read error, since a much larger clone is one nucleotide away. The chain combines TRBV5-1 with TRBJ1-1, with D tentatively TRBD1 (5 bases). Germline V gene lookup returns CDR1 SGHRS and CDR2 YFSETQ. This CDR3 is built from 16 residues. Between the trimmed V and J ends, which lost 3 bases and 3 bases, there was a span of 18 bases. The CDR3 nucleotides are TGCGCCAGCAGCTCGGCGGCGGAATTGGGGGACACTGAAGCTTTCTTT. This encodes CASSSAAELGDTEAFF.

This clonotype came up a few times. The gene calls are TRBV28 and TRBJ1-2, with D uncertain. Looked up from germline, CDR1 is MDHEN and CDR2 is SYDVKM. The CDR3 length is 14 residues. The V and J ends lost 3 bases and 10 bases respectively, with 18 bases between them. Written as DNA, the CDR3 is TGTGCCAGCAGTTTCTCTTGGGTCGGACCGAACTACACCTTC. This translates into CASSFSWVGPNYTF.

About this clonotype itself: This could be a read error, since a much larger clone is one nucleotide away. The chain links TRBV9 to TRBJ1-6, with D perhaps matching TRBD1 (5 bases). The CDR3 contains 15 residues. V lost 2 bases, J lost 8 bases, and 14 bases lay in between. Germline V CDR1 and CDR2: SGDLS, YYNGEE. The CDR3 protein is CASSVGGGIDSPLHF. The CDR3 nucleotides read TGTGCCAGCAGCGTCGGGGGGGGTATCGATTCACCCCTCCACTTT.

The sample holds many counts of this clonotype. This chain connects TRBV27 to TRBJ1-2, with TRBD1 as a possible D gene (6 bases). V lost 7 bases, J lost 6 bases, and 18 bases lay in between. Germline CDR1 reads MNHEY; CDR2 reads SMNVEV (reference sequence). The CDR3 loop spans 14 amino acids. DNA of the CDR3: TGTGCCAGCACCACCTCCAGGGGTCCCGATGGCTACACCTTC. Translation gives CASTTSRGPDGYTF.

In regard to this clonotype: A clone one base away is much larger, so this may be a read error. The V call is TRBV9, the J call TRBJ1-2, with D hard to call. The germline gives CDR1 SGDLS, CDR2 YYNGEE. This CDR3 contains 14 residues. CDR3 amino acids: CASSNTGFRYGCTF. In DNA form, the CDR3 reads TGTGCCAGCAGTAACACCGGGTTCCGCTATGGCTGCACCTTC.

This clonotype was seen many times. The J gene is TRBJ2-7, the V gene TRBV7-2, with 8 nucleotides matching TRBD1. V was clipped by 5 bases and J by 2 bases; unmatched bases: 5. Germline CDR1 SGHTA, CDR2 FQGNSA. There are 14 residues in the CDR3. In nucleotides, the CDR3 is TGTGCCAGCAGCACCGACAGGGGAACCTACGAGCAGTACTTC. Its translation: CASSTDRGTYEQYF.

This clonotype was detected ten times or more. The chain is built from TRBV2 and TRBJ2-5; D remains ambiguous. The V gene lost 0 bases and the J gene lost 5 bases, with 4 bases spanning the gap. CDR1 is SNHLY, CDR2 FYNNEI, per germline. CDR3 length: 12 amino acids. CDR3 residues: CASSEASETQYF. In DNA form, the CDR3 reads TGTGCCAGCAGTGAAGCGTCTGAGACCCAGTACTTC.